Listed here are 19 T cell receptor beta chains from one sample, sequenced in a study of CD8+CD57+ T cells in acquired aplastic anemia. Genomic DNA acted as the template from which TCR beta VDJ combination and CDR3 sequence profiling were carried out. TCRdb passed the reads through MiXCR, listing each CDR3 protein once. Of some 200,000 distinct CDR3 sequences in the sample, roughly 33% were seen once. The sample was sorted CD4+, CD8+, or CD8+CD57+ T cells (not recorded which) from PBMCs. These receptors were taken from a human donor in good health, serving as a control.

This clonotype was seen a handful of times. In DNA form, the CDR3 reads TGTGCCAGCAGTTTACGGTACTCTGGAAACACCATATATTTT. This codes for CASSLRYSGNTIYF. This chain links TRBV12-3 or TRBV12-4 with TRBJ1-3; no clear D. The CDR3 spans 14 residues. Trimming took 2 bases from V and 0 from J, leaving 5 bases between them.

This clonotype was detected a few times. V and J are TRBV10-3 and TRBJ1-1; 9 bases are a match to TRBD1. The CDR3 extends over 18 amino acids. V gave up 4 bases and J gave up 5 bases; unmatched junction bases: 17. Germline CDR1 reads ENHRY; CDR2 reads SYGVKD. CDR3 amino acids: CAISGSLGQGPLVTEAFF. DNA for the CDR3: TGTGCCATCAGTGGGAGTTTGGGACAGGGTCCTTTAGTGACTGAAGCTTTCTTT.

This clonotype has only one observation. A read error may be the cause here, since a much bigger clone is one base away. The chain combines TRBV7-9 with TRBJ2-7; no clear D gene. The length of the CDR3 is 12 residues. CDR1 SEHNR and CDR2 FQNEAQ come from the germline V gene (reference sequence). CDR3 loop: CAISLDRDEQYF. The CDR3 region has the DNA TGTGCCATCAGCTTAGATAGGGACGAGCAGTACTTC.

The rearrangement links TRBV5-4 to TRBJ2-3, with 8 bases aligning to TRBD2. The trim removed 8 bases at V and 4 bases at J, leaving 6 bases unmatched. Germline V gene sequence: CDR1 SGHNT, CDR2 YYREEE (reference sequence). The CDR3 loop spans 13 amino acids. The CDR3 sequence is CASGLAAPDTQYF. CDR3 nucleotide sequence: TGTGCCAGTGGACTAGCAGCCCCAGATACGCAGTATTTT.

Worth noting for this clonotype: A much larger clone sits a single nucleotide away, making a read error possible. The chain employs TRBV20-1 and TRBJ1-1, with D tentatively TRBD1 (5 bases). Germline V lookup: CDR1 DFQATT, CDR2 SNEGSKA (reference sequence). The CDR3 extends over 15 amino acids. V gave up 3 bases and J gave up 4 bases, with 18 bases separating them. CDR3 in DNA: TGCAGTGCTAGGGGGCAGGGAGAAGGGTTCACTGAAGCTTTCTTT. This encodes CSARGQGEGFTEAFF.

This clonotype was recorded many times. The CDR3 loop is CASSQGVQQNSPLHF. The DNA of the CDR3 is TGTGCCAGCAGCCAAGGAGTACAACAGAATTCACCCCTCCACTTT. V usage is TRBV3-1 and J usage is TRBJ1-6; D uncertain. The germline V and J ends were trimmed by 1 base and 7 bases, with 11 bases remaining between them. CDR3 length: 15 amino acids. Germline values: CDR1 LGHDT, CDR2 YNNKEL (reference sequence).

This CDR3 reads CASSPKSPSGDDSYNEQFF. The CDR3 nucleotides read TGTGCCAGCAGCCCAAAATCGCCCAGCGGGGACGATTCCTACAATGAGCAGTTCTTC. The chain employs TRBV4-2 and TRBJ2-1; 7 nucleotides line up with TRBD2. CDR1 is LGHNA and CDR2 is YNFKEQ in the germline V gene. Germline trimming cut 4 bases from V and 1 base from J; bases unmatched to any gene: 16. This CDR3 contains 19 residues.

The V call is TRBV12-3 or TRBV12-4, the J call TRBJ2-3, with TRBD2 as a possible D gene (6 bases). The V gene lost 0 bases and the J gene lost 2 bases, with 12 bases spanning the gap. This CDR3 is built from 16 residues. The CDR3, as DNA: TGTGCCAGCAGTTTAGCGCTGGCGGGGAACACAGATACGCAGTATTTT. Translation gives CASSLALAGNTDTQYF.

This clonotype was detected ten times or more. The V and J genes are TRBV9 and TRBJ2-1; 12 bases match TRBD2. This CDR3 is built from 18 residues. V dropped 0 bases and J dropped 0; count of bases not matched to a gene: 4. Germline assignment: CDR1 SGDLS and CDR2 YYNGEE. The CDR3 DNA follows: TGTGCCAGCAGCGTAGCTGGGACTAGCGGGCCCTCCTACAATGAGCAGTTCTTC. This sequence encodes CASSVAGTSGPSYNEQFF.

The sample holds many counts of this clonotype. This chain uses TRBV6-1 with TRBJ1-6; 9 bases align to TRBD1. The CDR3 runs to 18 residues. The trim removed 7 bases at V and 9 bases at J, leaving 19 bases unmatched. The germline CDR1 and CDR2 sequences are MNHNS and SASEGT. CDR3 sequence: CASNPTPTGGIVGSPLHF. CDR3 nucleotide sequence: TGTGCCAGCAACCCAACTCCGACAGGGGGTATCGTCGGTTCACCCCTCCACTTT.

This clonotype was found many times. V gene TRBV20-1 combines with J gene TRBJ1-1; D gene unclear. Germline V lookup: CDR1 DFQATT, CDR2 SNEGSKA (reference sequence). V gave up 0 bases and J gave up 8 bases, with 13 bases separating them. The CDR3 is made up of 13 amino acids. The CDR3 here is CSARDSVGEEAFF. CDR3 nucleotides: TGCAGTGCTAGAGATTCCGTTGGGGAAGAAGCTTTCTTT.

The chain joins TRBV29-1 to TRBJ1-2; tentatively, D is TRBD1 (5 bases). The germline CDR1 and CDR2 sequences are SQVTM and ANQGSEA. With 0 bases removed from V and 6 bases from J, the gap between germline ends came to 11 bases. CDR3 size: 13 residues. CDR3 nucleotides: TGCAGCGTTGAAGAGTGGCAGGGAGATGGCTACACCTTC. This encodes CSVEEWQGDGYTF.

The rearrangement joins TRBV19 to TRBJ2-7, with TRBD1 identical over 9 bases. Trimming took 7 bases from V and 3 from J; bases not matched to a gene: 4. Germline V CDR1 and CDR2: LNHDA, SQIVND (reference sequence). This CDR3 has 13 amino acids. The CDR3 loop is CASMTGGIYEQYF. CDR3 coding DNA: TGTGCCAGTATGACAGGGGGAATCTACGAGCAGTACTTC.

The chain carries TRBV2 and TRBJ2-7, with D hard to call. V was cut by 7 bases and J by 3 bases, with 7 bases left in between. The CDR3 spans 11 residues. CDR1 and CDR2 (germline): SNHLY, FYNNEI. CDR3 DNA sequence: TGTGCCAGCATTGTTCTCTACGAGCAGTACTTC. This codes for CASIVLYEQYF.

This clonotype was seen many times. The V and J genes are TRBV4-1 and TRBJ1-2; D possibly corresponds to TRBD1 (6 bases). With 3 bases removed from V and 1 base from J, the gap between germline ends came to 9 bases. Germline V gene lookup returns CDR1 MGHRA and CDR2 YSYEKL. The CDR3 runs to 14 residues. The CDR3 region has the DNA TGCGCCAGCAGCCAGGGACAAATTAACTATGGCTACACCTTC. As protein: CASSQGQINYGYTF.

This chain joins TRBV5-5 and TRBJ2-3, with D unresolved. TRBJ1-5 matches the DNA end more closely, so the J call is doubtful. The CDR3 is 14 amino acids. CDR1 and CDR2 (germline): SGHKS, YYEKEE (reference sequence). Here the CDR3 DNA reads TGTGCCAGCAGCTTGGGGCTAGCAACAGATACGCAGCATTTT. Translation gives CASSLGLATDTQHF.

Only a few counts were recorded for this clonotype. The J gene is TRBJ1-1, the V gene TRBV4-2; a weak D match, TRBD1 (6 bases). V was trimmed by 1 base and J by 8 bases, leaving 11 bases between them. The V gene's germline CDR1 is LGHNA and CDR2 YNFKEQ. This CDR3 is built from 13 residues. As DNA, the CDR3 is TGTGCCAGCAGCCAAGTTATGGACAGCGAAGCTTTCTTT. It is translated as CASSQVMDSEAFF.

This clonotype occurred many times. This chain links TRBV10-3 with TRBJ1-6; D unclear. The CDR3 is 14 residues long. Germline assignment: CDR1 ENHRY and CDR2 SYGVKD. V was clipped by 10 bases and J by 10 bases, with 20 bases between them. CDR3 coding DNA: TGTGCCACCATAGAGGATAACGGAGGGTCACCCCTCCACTTT. Amino acids: CATIEDNGGSPLHF.

This clonotype was detected ten times or more. This chain connects TRBV5-1 to TRBJ1-1; 10 nucleotides line up with TRBD1. Losses at the gene ends were 6 bases for V and 3 bases for J; bases not matched to a gene: 5. Germline CDR1 and CDR2: SGHRS and YFSETQ. CDR3 size: 14 residues. CDR3 nucleotide sequence: TGCGCCAGCACGATCGGGACAGGGGACACTGAAGCTTTCTTT. Translation: CASTIGTGDTEAFF.